One sample yielded the 22 T cell receptor beta chains listed below, sequenced in a study of T-cell memory formation after mild COVID-19. TCRdb recomputed calls from the 5' RACE reads with MiXCR, one row per CDR3 protein. The table shows roughly 150,000 distinct CDR3 sequences, with roughly 15% occurring only once. Sequences were obtained from PBMCs or a T cell subset sorted from them (not recorded which). The source of these receptors is an adult woman who had mild COVID-19 (a few samples of this study predate the infection). Cell type and time point are not known.

The chain carries TRBV10-3 and TRBJ1-2; TRBD1 agrees at 10 bases. CDR3 length equals 14 residues. CDR1 ENHRY and CDR2 SYGVKD come from the germline V gene. V was clipped by 6 bases and J by 7 bases; unmatched bases: 8. The CDR3 loop reads CAISPTGGGSGYTF. CDR3 bases: TGTGCCATCAGCCCGACAGGGGGCGGATCTGGCTACACCTTC.

In its sample, this clonotype was seen a few times. V gene TRBV4-1 combines with J gene TRBJ2-7; 10 bases map to TRBD1. With 3 bases clipped from V and 5 bases from J, the junction kept 1 base outside the gene matches. CDR1 is MGHRA, CDR2 YSYEKL, per germline. The length of the CDR3 is 13 residues. In DNA, the CDR3 is TGCGCCAGCAGCCAGACAGGGGGCCACGAGCAGTACTTC. This translates into CASSQTGGHEQYF.

This clonotype occurred a few times. The chain combines TRBV3-1 with TRBJ2-7; TRBD1 aligns across 8 bases. J gave up 4 bases and V 1 base, and 9 bases lay outside the gene matches. Per the germline V gene, CDR1 is LGHDT and CDR2 is YNNKEL (reference sequence). The CDR3 is 16 residues long. CDR3: CASSQGWQGAPYEQYF. CDR3 in DNA: TGTGCCAGCAGCCAAGGCTGGCAGGGGGCGCCTTACGAGCAGTACTTC.

This clonotype was counted only a few times. This sequence joins TRBV5-1 and TRBJ2-1; D remains unclear. V lost 4 bases, J lost 4 bases, and 9 bases lay in between. CDR1 and CDR2 from the germline V gene are SGHRS and YFSETQ. This CDR3 contains 13 residues. The CDR3 bases are TGCGCCAGCAGCCTGGCTAAATACAATGAGCAGTTCTTC. Protein sequence: CASSLAKYNEQFF.

The sample holds many counts of this clonotype. The chain joins TRBV29-1 to TRBJ2-1, with a tentative D call TRBD2 (6 bases). The V gene's germline CDR1 is SQVTM and CDR2 ANQGSEA. V lost 6 bases to trimming and J lost 1 base, with 16 bases between them. The CDR3 loop spans 15 amino acids. Written as DNA, the CDR3 is TGCAGCGTCGTGAGACAAGGAGGGTCCTACAATGAGCAGTTCTTC. The encoded protein is CSVVRQGGSYNEQFF.

This clonotype has just a few counts. The chain has TRBV18 and TRBJ1-1; tentatively, D is TRBD1 (6 bases). Trimming took off 2 bases at V and 1 base at J, with 17 bases between the two ends. Germline V lookup: CDR1 KGHSH, CDR2 LQKENI. There are 17 residues in the CDR3. The CDR3 spells CASSPYPLGGANTEAFF. The CDR3 DNA reads TGTGCCAGCTCACCATACCCCCTGGGGGGGGCGAACACTGAAGCTTTCTTT.

This clonotype has just a few counts. The CDR3 region is CASTPSRRIDNEQFF. CDR3 bases: TGTGCCAGCACCCCATCCCGGAGGATCGACAATGAGCAGTTCTTC. The V call is TRBV12-3 or TRBV12-4, the J call TRBJ2-1, with D possibly TRBD2 on 5 matching bases. The CDR3 totals 15 residues. Trimming removed 7 bases from V and 5 bases from J, with 18 bases in between.

The chain uses TRBV6-5 and TRBJ2-7; the D gene could be TRBD1 or TRBD2 (6 bases each). Germline CDR1 is MNHEY and CDR2 is SVGAGI. V lost 5 bases, J lost 6 bases, and 23 bases lay in between. This CDR3 has 16 amino acids. Here the CDR3 reads CASSEPGPLGGREQYF. The CDR3 DNA reads TGTGCCAGCAGTGAACCGGGCCCCCTAGGGGGGCGCGAGCAGTACTTC.

The chain employs TRBV20-1 and TRBJ1-2; D gene uncertain. Trimming shortened V by 2 bases and J by 0 bases, and 13 bases separated the two germline ends. CDR1 and CDR2 (germline): DFQATT, SNEGSKA (reference sequence). CDR3 length: 15 residues. In DNA form, the CDR3 reads TGCAGTGCTAGAATCCCAGTCGGGGCTAACTATGGCTACACCTTC. Protein: CSARIPVGANYGYTF.

This chain uses TRBV4-3 with TRBJ2-3; 9 bases match TRBD2. Germline lookup yields CDR1 LGHNA and CDR2 YSLEER. This CDR3 is 16 amino acids long. V lost 0 bases, J lost 6 bases, and 7 bases stayed unmatched. For the CDR3, the DNA is TGCGCCAGCAGCCAAGACATAGCGGGAGTATTCGATACGCAGTATTTT. Translated: CASSQDIAGVFDTQYF.

This rearrangement joins TRBV6-2 or TRBV6-3 to TRBJ1-5, with 8 positions matching TRBD1. From germline, CDR1 is MNHEY and CDR2 SVGEGT. This CDR3 spans 14 amino acids. The V segment lost 6 bases and the J segment 5 bases; nucleotides outside the gene matches: 6. CDR3 in DNA: TGTGCCAGCAGCCGAGGACAGGGCTATCAGCCCCAGCATTTT. Protein sequence: CASSRGQGYQPQHF.

The CDR3 region is CASSFPFGYNEQFF. The CDR3 DNA sequence: TGTGCCAGCAGTTTTCCCTTTGGCTACAATGAGCAGTTCTTC. The J gene is TRBJ2-1, the V gene TRBV12-3 or TRBV12-4; no firm D call. The V gene lost 3 bases and the J gene lost 3 bases, with 9 bases spanning the gap. The CDR3 runs 14 residues.

This sequence joins TRBV11-3 and TRBJ2-7; D possibly corresponds to TRBD1 (6 bases). Germline CDR1 SGHNT, CDR2 YENEEA. The CDR3 is made up of 15 amino acids. Trimming took 2 bases from V and 3 from J, leaving 14 bases between them. The CDR3: CASSLIKDSFYEQYF. The CDR3 DNA sequence: TGTGCCAGCAGCTTAATAAAGGACAGCTTCTACGAGCAGTACTTC.

This clonotype was found a few times. V gene TRBV10-3 combines with J gene TRBJ2-1; TRBD2 matches at 8 bases. V dropped 4 bases and J dropped 0; count of bases not matched to a gene: 5. Per the germline V gene, CDR1 is ENHRY and CDR2 is SYGVKD. The CDR3 is 16 residues long. CDR3 loop: CAISGSGRGSYNEQFF. The CDR3 DNA reads as TGTGCCATCAGTGGTTCCGGGAGGGGCTCCTACAATGAGCAGTTCTTC.

The chain recombines TRBV20-1 with TRBJ2-7; 7 bases match TRBD2. The germline CDR1 and CDR2 sequences are DFQATT and SNEGSKA (reference sequence). The junction had 11 bases not matched to a gene; V was cut back by 3 bases and J by 3 bases. The CDR3 runs 15 residues. CDR3 in amino acids: CSASAIAGLDYEQYF. As DNA, the CDR3 is TGCAGTGCTAGCGCAATAGCGGGTCTCGACTACGAGCAGTACTTC.

In this sample, this clonotype turned up a few times. This chain connects TRBV5-4 to TRBJ2-5; TRBD1 agrees at 10 bases. V was pared by 2 bases and J by 5 bases, with 3 bases of the junction left unmatched. Looked up from germline, CDR1 is SGHNT and CDR2 is YYREEE (reference sequence). The CDR3 runs 14 residues. CDR3 DNA sequence: TGTGCCAGCAGCTTAGACAGGGGGCTGGAGACCCAGTACTTC. This gives the protein CASSLDRGLETQYF.

The DNA of the CDR3 is TGTGCCAGCAGTCGAAGCGGGGATGAGCAGTTCTTC. This sequence encodes CASSRSGDEQFF. The rearrangement uses TRBV12-3 or TRBV12-4 and TRBJ2-1; 7 bases agree with TRBD2. J was trimmed by 8 bases and V by 5 bases; bases with no gene match: 3. This CDR3 is 12 amino acids long.

This clonotype was observed a few times. V usage is TRBV2 and J usage is TRBJ2-2, with D maybe TRBD2 (5 bases). CDR3 length: 13 residues. Trimming cost V 7 bases and J 5 bases, with 11 bases left between them. Germline CDR1 and CDR2: SNHLY and FYNNEI. DNA for the CDR3: TGTGCCAGCAATTTCGGGATGACCGGGGAGCTGTTTTTT. As protein: CASNFGMTGELFF.

The V and J genes are TRBV1 and TRBJ2-7. TRBV1 is annotated as a pseudogene. This CDR3 is built from 13 residues. Here the CDR3 DNA reads TGCACCAGCAGCCCCAACTGTTCCTACGAGCAGTACTTC. As protein: CTSSPNCSYEQYF.

This clonotype was detected a few times. The rearrangement uses TRBV4-3 and TRBJ2-7, with D possibly matching TRBD2 (6 bases). The V gene's germline CDR1 is LGHNA and CDR2 YSLEER. This CDR3 comprises 15 residues. The V end was cut by 0 bases, the J end by 2 bases, with 11 bases between. The DNA of the CDR3 is TGCGCCAGCAGCCAAGATTCGGAGGGTCCCTACGAGCAGTACTTC. Translating it yields CASSQDSEGPYEQYF.

The chain has TRBV29-1 and TRBJ2-3, with D perhaps given as TRBD1 or TRBD2 (5 bases each). Trimming left V 8 bases short and J 1 base short, with 13 bases between. CDR3 length: 13 amino acids. The V gene's germline CDR1 is SQVTM and CDR2 ANQGSEA. The CDR3 loop reads CSSSGGGTDTQYF. The CDR3 DNA is TGCAGCAGCTCTGGGGGTGGCACAGATACGCAGTATTTT.

This clonotype appeared a few times. The genes are TRBV7-2 and TRBJ1-6; 9 bases fit TRBD1. In germline, CDR1 is SGHTA, CDR2 FQGNSA. With 7 bases clipped from V and 10 bases from J, the junction kept 8 bases outside the gene matches. This CDR3 is 14 amino acids long. The DNA of the CDR3 is TGTGCCAGCACCCCGGACAGGGGAAGCTCACCCCTCCACTTT. Protein sequence: CASTPDRGSSPLHF.